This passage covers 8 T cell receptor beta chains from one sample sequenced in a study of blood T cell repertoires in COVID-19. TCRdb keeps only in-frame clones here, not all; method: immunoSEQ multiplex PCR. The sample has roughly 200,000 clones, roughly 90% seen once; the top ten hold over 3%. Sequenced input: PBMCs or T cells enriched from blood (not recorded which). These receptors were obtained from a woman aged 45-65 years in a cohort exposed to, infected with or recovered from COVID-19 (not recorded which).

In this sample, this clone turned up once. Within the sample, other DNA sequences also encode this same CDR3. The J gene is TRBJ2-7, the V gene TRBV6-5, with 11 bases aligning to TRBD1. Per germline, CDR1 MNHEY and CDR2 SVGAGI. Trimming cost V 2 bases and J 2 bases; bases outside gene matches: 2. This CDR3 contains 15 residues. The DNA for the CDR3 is TGTGCCAGCAGTTACGGGACAGGGGGAACCTACGAGCAGTACTTC. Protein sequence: CASSYGTGGTYEQYF.

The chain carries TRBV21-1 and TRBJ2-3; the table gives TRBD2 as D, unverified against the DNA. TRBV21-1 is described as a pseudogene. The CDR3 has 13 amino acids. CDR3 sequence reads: CASILVRGDTQYF. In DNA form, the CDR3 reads TGTGCCAGCATCCTAGTGCGGGGAGATACGCAGTATTTT.

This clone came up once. The CDR3 DNA is TGTGCCAGCACCTATTGGGGAGAAGAGACCCAGTACTTC. Its translation: CASTYWGEETQYF. The chain links TRBV7-9 to TRBJ2-5; TRBD2 might be the D (5 bases). V was trimmed by 7 bases and J by 3 bases, leaving 12 bases between them. This CDR3 region has 13 residues. Germline V gene lookup returns CDR1 SEHNR and CDR2 FQNEAQ (reference sequence).

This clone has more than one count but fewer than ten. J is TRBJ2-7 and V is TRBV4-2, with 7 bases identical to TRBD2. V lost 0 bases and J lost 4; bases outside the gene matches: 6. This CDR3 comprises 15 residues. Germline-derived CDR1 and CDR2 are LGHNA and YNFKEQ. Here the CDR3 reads CASSQEVGGWYEQYF. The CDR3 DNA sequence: TGTGCCAGCAGCCAAGAGGTCGGGGGGTGGTACGAGCAGTACTTC.

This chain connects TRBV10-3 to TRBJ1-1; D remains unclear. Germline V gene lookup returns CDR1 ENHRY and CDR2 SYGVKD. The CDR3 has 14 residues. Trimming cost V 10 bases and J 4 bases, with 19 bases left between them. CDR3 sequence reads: CATNKAAGGTEAFF. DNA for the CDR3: TGTGCCACAAATAAGGCCGCGGGAGGCACTGAAGCTTTCTTT.

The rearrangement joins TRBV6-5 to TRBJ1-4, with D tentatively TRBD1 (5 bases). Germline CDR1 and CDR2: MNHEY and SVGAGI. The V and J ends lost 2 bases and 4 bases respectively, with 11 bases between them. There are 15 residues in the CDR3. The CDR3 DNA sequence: TGTGCCAGCAGTTACAAGGGGCGGATTAATGAAAAACTGTTTTTT. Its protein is CASSYKGRINEKLFF.

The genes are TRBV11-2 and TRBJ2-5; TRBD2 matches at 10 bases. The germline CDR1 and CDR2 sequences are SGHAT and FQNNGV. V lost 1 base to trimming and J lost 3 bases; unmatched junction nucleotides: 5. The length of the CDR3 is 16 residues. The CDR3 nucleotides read TGTGCCAGCAGCTTAGGAGTCCTAGCGGGGGAAGAGACCCAGTACTTC. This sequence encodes CASSLGVLAGEETQYF. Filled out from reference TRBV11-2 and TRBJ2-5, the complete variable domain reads EAGVAQSPRYKIIEKRQSVAFWCNPISGHATLYWYQQILGQGPKLLIQFQNNGVVDDSQLPKDRFSAERLKGVDSTLKIQPAKLEDSAVYLCASSLGVLAGEETQYFGPGTRLLVL.

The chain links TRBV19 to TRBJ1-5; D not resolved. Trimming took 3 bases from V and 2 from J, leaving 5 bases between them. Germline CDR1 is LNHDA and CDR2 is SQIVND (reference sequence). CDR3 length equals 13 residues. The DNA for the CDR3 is TGTGCCAGTAGTATTCGCGGCAATCAGCCCCAGCATTTT. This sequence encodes CASSIRGNQPQHF.